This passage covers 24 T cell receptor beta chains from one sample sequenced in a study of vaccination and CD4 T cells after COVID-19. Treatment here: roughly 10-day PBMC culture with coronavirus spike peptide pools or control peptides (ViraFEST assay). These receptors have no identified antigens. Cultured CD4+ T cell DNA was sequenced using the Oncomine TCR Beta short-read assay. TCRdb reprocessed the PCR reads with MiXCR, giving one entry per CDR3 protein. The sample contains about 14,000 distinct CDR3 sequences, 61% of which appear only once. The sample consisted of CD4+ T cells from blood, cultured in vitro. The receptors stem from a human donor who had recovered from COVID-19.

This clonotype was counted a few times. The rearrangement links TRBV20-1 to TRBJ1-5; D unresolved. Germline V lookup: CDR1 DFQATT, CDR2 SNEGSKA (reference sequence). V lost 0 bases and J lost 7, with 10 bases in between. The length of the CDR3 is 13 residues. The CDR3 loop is CSARDDQGQPQHF. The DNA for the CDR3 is TGCAGTGCTAGAGATGATCAAGGACAGCCCCAGCATTTT.

CDR3 amino acids: CASSSRVEAFF. The CDR3 DNA follows: TGTGCCAGCAGCTCCAGGGTTGAAGCTTTCTTT. This chain uses TRBV5-8 with TRBJ1-1; TRBD1 is a possible D gene (5 bases). Trimming removed 3 bases at V and 7 bases at J, with 7 bases between. This CDR3 has 11 residues. Germline V gene data show CDR1 as SGHTS and CDR2 as YDEGEE.

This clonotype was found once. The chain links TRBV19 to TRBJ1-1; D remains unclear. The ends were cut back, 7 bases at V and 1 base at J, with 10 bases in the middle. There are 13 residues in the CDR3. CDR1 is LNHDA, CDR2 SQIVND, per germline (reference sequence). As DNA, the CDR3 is TGTGCCAGTATAACAGACTGGAACACTGAAGCTTTCTTT. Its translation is CASITDWNTEAFF.

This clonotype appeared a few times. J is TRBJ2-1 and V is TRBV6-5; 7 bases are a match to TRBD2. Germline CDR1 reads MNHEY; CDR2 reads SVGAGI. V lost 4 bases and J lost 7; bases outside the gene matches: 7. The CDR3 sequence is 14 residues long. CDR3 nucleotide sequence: TGTGCCAGCAGTTTTGCGGGAGTCGGAAATGAGCAGTTCTTC. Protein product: CASSFAGVGNEQFF.

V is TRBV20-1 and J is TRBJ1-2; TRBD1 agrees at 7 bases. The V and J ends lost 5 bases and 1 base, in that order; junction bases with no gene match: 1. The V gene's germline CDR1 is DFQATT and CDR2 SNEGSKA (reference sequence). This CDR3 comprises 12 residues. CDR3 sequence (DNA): TGCAGTGCTGGGACAGTTAACTATGGCTACACCTTC. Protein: CSAGTVNYGYTF.

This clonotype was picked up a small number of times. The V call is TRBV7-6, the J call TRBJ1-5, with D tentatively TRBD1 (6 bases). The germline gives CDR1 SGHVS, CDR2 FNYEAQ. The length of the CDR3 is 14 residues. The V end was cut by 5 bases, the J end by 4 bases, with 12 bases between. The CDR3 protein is CASSLGGGNQPQHF. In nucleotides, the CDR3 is TGTGCCAGCAGCCTAGGGGGGGGAAATCAGCCCCAGCATTTT.

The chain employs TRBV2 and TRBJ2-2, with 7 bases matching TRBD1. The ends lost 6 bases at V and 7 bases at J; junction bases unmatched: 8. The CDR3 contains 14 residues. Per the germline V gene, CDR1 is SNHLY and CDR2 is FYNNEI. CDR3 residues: CASRLDRAGGELFF. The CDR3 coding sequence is TGTGCCAGCAGACTTGACAGGGCCGGCGGGGAGCTGTTTTTT.

CDR3 protein: CASSPFGREEDTQYF. DNA for the CDR3: TGTGCCAGCAGCCCCTTTGGGCGAGAAGAAGATACGCAGTATTTT. The chain recombines TRBV7-3 with TRBJ2-3; D gene ambiguous. Germline-derived CDR1 and CDR2 are SGHTA and FQGTGA. This CDR3 contains 15 residues. Trimming cost V 5 bases and J 5 bases, with 17 bases left between them.

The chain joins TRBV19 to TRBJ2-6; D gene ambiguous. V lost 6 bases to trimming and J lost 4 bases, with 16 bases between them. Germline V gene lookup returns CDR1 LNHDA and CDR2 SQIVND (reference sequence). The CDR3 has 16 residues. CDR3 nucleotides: TGTGCCAGTAGCCCCGGCCGGTGGGCGGGGGCCAACGTCCTGACTTTC. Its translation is CASSPGRWAGANVLTF.

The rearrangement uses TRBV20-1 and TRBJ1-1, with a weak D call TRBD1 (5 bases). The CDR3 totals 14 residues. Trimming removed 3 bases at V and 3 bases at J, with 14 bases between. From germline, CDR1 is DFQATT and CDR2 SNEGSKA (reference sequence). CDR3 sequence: CSARLTARDTEAFF. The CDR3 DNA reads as TGCAGTGCTAGGCTGACAGCTCGCGACACTGAAGCTTTCTTT.

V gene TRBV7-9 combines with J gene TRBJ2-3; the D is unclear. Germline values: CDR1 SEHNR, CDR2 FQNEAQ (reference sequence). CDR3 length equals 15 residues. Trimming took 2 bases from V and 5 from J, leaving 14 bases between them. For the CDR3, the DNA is TGTGCCAGCAGCTTACCGTCGTTCGTTGGAGATACGCAGTATTTT. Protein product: CASSLPSFVGDTQYF.

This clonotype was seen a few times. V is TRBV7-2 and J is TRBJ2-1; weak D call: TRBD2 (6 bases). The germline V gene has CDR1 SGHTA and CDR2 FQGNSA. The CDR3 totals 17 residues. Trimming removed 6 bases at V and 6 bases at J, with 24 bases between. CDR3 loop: CASSNGGAYRTSNEQFF. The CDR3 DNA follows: TGTGCCAGCAGTAATGGAGGGGCCTACAGAACTTCCAATGAGCAGTTCTTC. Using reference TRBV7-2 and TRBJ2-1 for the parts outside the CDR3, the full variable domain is GAGVSQSPSNKVTEKGKDVELRCDPISGHTALYWYRQSLGQGLEFLIYFQGNSAPDKSGLPSDRFSAERTGGSVSTLTIQRTQQEDSAVYLCASSNGGAYRTSNEQFFGPGTRLTVL.

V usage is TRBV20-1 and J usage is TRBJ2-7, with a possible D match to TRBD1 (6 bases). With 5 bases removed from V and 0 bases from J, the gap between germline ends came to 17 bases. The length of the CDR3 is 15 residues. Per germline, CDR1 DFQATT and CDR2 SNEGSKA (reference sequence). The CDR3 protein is CSARNLGQTSYEQYF. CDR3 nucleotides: TGCAGTGCTCGCAACTTAGGACAGACCTCCTACGAGCAGTACTTC.

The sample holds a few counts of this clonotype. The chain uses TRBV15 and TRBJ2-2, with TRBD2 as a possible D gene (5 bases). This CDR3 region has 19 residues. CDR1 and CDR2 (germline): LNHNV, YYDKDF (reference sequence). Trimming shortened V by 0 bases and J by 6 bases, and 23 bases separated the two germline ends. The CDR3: CATSRDPLLGGRGSGELFF. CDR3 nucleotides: TGTGCCACCAGCAGAGATCCTCTCTTGGGTGGCCGAGGGTCCGGGGAGCTGTTTTTT.

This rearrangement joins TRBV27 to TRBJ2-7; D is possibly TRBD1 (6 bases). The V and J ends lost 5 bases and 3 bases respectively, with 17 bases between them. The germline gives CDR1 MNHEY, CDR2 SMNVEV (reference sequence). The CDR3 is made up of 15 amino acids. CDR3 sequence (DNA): TGTGCCAGCAGTACCACAGGGTTGTCGAGCTACGAGCAGTACTTC. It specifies CASSTTGLSSYEQYF.

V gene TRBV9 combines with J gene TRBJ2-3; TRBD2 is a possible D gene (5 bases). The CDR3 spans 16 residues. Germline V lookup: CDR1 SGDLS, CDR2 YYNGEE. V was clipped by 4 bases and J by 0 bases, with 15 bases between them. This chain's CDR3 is CASSPQSSVSTDTQYF. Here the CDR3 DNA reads TGTGCCAGCAGCCCCCAAAGTAGCGTTAGCACAGATACGCAGTATTTT. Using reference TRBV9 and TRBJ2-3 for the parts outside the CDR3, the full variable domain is DSGVTQTPKHLITATGQRVTLRCSPRSGDLSVYWYQQSLDQGLQFLIQYYNGEERAKGNILERFSAQQFPDLHSELNLSSLELGDSALYFCASSPQSSVSTDTQYFGPGTRLTVL.

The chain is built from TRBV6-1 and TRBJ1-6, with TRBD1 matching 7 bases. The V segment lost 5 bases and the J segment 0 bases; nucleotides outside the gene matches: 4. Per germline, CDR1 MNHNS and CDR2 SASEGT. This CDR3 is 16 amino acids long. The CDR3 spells CASSPRTGSYNSPLHF. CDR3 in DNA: TGTGCCAGCAGTCCCAGGACAGGCTCCTATAATTCACCCCTCCACTTT.

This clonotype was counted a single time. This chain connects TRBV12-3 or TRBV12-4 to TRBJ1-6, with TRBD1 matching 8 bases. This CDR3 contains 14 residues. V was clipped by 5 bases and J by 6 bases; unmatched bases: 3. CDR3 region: CASSTTGGNSPLHF. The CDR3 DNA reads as TGTGCCAGCAGTACCACAGGGGGTAATTCACCCCTCCACTTT.

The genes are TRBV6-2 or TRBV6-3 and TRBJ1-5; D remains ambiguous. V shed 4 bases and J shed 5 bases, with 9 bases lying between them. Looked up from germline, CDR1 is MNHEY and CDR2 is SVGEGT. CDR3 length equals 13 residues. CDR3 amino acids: CASSFEVDQPQHF. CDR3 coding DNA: TGTGCCAGCAGTTTCGAGGTGGATCAGCCCCAGCATTTT.

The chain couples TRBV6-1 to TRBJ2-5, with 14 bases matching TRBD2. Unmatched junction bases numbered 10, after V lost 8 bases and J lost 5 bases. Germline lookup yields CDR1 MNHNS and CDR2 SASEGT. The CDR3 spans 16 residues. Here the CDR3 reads CASFKTSGGAGETQYF. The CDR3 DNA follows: TGTGCCAGCTTCAAGACTAGCGGGGGGGCCGGTGAGACCCAGTACTTC.

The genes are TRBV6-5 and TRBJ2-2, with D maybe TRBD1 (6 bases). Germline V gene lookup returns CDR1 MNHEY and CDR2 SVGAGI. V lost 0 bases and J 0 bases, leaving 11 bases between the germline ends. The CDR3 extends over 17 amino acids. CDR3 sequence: CASSYSDRIANTGELFF. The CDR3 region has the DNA TGTGCCAGCAGTTACTCCGACAGGATAGCGAACACCGGGGAGCTGTTTTTT.

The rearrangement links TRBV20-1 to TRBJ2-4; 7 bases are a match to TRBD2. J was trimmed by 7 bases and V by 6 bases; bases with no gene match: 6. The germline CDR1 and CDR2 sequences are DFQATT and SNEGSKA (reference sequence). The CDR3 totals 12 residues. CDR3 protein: CSAGGSGNIQYF. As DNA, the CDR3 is TGCAGTGCCGGGGGTAGCGGGAACATTCAGTACTTC.

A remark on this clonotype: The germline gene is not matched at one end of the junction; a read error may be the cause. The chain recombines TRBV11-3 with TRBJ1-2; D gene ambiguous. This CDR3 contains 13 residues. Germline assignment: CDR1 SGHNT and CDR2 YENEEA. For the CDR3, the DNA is TGTGTCAGCAGCTTAGGGCCCGACTATGGCTACACCTTC. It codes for CVSSLGPDYGYTF.

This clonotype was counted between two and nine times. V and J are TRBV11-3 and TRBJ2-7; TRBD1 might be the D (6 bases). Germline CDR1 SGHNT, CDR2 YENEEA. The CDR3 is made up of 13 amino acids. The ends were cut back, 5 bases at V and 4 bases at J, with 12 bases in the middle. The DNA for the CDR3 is TGTGCCAGCAGCCTCCAACAGGGTTACGAGCAGTACTTC. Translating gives CASSLQQGYEQYF. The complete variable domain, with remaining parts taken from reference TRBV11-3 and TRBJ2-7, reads EAGVVQSPRYKIIEKKQPVAFWCNPISGHNTLYWYLQNLGQGPELLIRYENEEAVDDSQLPKDRFSAERLKGVDSTLKIQPAELGDSAVYLCASSLQQGYEQYFGPGTRLTVT.